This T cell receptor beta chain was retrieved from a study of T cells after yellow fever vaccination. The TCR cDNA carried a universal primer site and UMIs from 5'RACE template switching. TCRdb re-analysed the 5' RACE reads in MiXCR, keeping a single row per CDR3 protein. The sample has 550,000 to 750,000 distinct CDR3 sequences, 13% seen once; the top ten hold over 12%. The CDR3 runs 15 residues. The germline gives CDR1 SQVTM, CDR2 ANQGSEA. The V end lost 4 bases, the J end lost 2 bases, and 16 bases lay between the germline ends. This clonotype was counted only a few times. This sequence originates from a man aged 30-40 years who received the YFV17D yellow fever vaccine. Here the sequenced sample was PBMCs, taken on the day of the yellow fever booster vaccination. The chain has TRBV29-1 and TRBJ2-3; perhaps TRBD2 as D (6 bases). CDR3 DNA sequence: TGCAGCGTTGGATCTTTGCGGGACCCCACAGATACGCAGTATTTT. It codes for CSVGSLRDPTDTQYF.